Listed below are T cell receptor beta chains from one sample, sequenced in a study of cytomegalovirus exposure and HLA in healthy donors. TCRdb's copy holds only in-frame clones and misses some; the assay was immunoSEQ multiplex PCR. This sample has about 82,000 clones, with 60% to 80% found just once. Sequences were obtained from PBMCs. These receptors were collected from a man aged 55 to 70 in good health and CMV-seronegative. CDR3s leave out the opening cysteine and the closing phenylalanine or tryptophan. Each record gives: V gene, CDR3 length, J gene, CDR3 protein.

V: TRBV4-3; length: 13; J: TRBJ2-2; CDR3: ASSQLDRNTGELF
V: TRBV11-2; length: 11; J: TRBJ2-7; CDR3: ASSPSTGYEQY
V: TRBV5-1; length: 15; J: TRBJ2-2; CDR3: ASSLVTGGFNTGELF
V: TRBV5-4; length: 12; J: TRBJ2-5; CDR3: ASSFEGGPETQY
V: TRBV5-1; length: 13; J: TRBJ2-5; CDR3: ASSWRRPSEETQY
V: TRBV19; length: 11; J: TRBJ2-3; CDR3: AVGVAAPGTQY
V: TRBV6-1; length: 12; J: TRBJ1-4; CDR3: ASLSTGGSEKLF
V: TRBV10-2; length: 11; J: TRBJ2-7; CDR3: ASSDNILREQY
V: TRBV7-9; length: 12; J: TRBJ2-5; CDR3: ASSPVPPEETQY
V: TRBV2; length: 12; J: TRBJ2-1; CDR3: ASRSTTLAGRQF
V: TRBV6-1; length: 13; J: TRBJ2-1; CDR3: ASGAGTGYYNEQF
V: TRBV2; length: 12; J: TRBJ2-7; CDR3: ASTSAGVFYEQY
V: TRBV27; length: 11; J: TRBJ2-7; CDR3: ASSLQGRGEQY
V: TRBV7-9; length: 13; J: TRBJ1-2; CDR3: ASSPRRGFGDGYT
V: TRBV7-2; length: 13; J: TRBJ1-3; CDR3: ASSLDAGIGNTIY
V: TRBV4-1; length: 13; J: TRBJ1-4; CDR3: ASSQEGTVNEKLF
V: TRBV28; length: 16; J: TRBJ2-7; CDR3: ASSHTGTGVNPPYEQY
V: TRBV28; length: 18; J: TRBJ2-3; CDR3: ASSHQGGGVAGGTADTQY
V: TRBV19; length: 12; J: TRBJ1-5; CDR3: ASSEQGNNQPQH
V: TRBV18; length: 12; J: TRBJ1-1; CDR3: ASAPGQGRTEAF
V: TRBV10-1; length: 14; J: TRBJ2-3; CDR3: ASSESTSGSADTQY
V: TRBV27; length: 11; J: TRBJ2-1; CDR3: ASSLGLASEQF
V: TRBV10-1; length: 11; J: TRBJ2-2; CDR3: ASSTGLAGELF
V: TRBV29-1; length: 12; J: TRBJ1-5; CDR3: SVAAGGSNQPQH
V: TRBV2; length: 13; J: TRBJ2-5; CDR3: ASSDQTGAYETQY
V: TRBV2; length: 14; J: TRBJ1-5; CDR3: ASSDPREVGNQPQH
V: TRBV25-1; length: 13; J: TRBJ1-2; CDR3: ASSVQGHRGRGYT
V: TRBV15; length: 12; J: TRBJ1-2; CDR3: ATSLWGANYGYT
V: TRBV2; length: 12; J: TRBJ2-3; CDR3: ATALAGGTDTQY
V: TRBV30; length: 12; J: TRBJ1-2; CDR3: AWSVGGGPYGYT
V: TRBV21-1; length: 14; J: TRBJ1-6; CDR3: ASSKMEGIYNSPLH
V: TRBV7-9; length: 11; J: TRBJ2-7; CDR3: ASSQTSGNEQY
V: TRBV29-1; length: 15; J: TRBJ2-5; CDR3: SVEFSGGDAYQETQY